Below, one T cell receptor (beta chain) is given with its context. Its antigen is unidentified. These data belong to a study of cytomegalovirus exposure and HLA in healthy donors. Whole-study context: One earlier analysis, a look at 150 million to 200 million T cells, found approximately 120 million unique TCR beta sequences. Genetic ancestry analysis placed about 84% of the approximately 390 donors that were genotyped in the Caucasian-associated cluster. Findings of the study overall: A previous analysis found most TCR beta V segments productive roughly 87% or roughly 30% of the time.

60 Vbeta and 13 Jbeta primers were used in PCR. As processed by the authors: As a later analysis found, there were 78 million or so unique TCR beta chains, of which roughly 11 million were shared. TCRdb's table, derived via immunoSEQ multiplex PCR, lists solely in-frame clones and lacks some. V and J calls and clone size come straight from that table; D and trimming were deduced from the DNA. The sample lists over 70,000 clones, around 80% occurring once. This CDR3 has 17 residues. CDR1 and CDR2 from the germline V gene are MGHRA and YSYEKL. V dropped 4 bases and J dropped 3; count of bases not matched to a gene: 10.

The clonotype originates from a male donor in good health and CMV-seropositive. The V call is TRBV4-1, the J call TRBJ2-4; 9 bases agree with TRBD1. The sample was PBMCs. DNA of the CDR3: TGCGCCAGCAGCCCGGTCCCGACAGGGGGTCGCAAAAACATTCAGTACTTC. Translated, it gives CASSPVPTGGRKNIQYF.